This T cell receptor beta chain was found in a study of regulatory T cells in long-lasting Graves disease (dated by TCRdb to the early 2020s). Regarding the research as a whole: Antithyroid drugs had been taken for less than 3 months by newly diagnosed Graves' disease patients. Patients with persistent Graves' disease were compared with patients with newly diagnosed Graves' disease using TCR sequencing and RNA sequencing of peripheral blood. The study was registered as a clinical trial and conducted in China. A total of 35 or so samples underwent TCR sequencing: about 13 from persistent and some 20 from newly diagnosed Graves' disease patients.

Findings and caveats that apply to the study as a whole: Compared with newly diagnosed patients, persistent Graves' disease patients had lower TCR Shannon entropy and fewer highly expanded clones, which suggests clonal expansion. As a limitation, the authors acknowledged that the small sample size may reduce accuracy. TRBV28, TRBJ1-2 and TRBJ2-5 were preferentially used in persistent disease, while TRBV20-1 and TRBJ2-1 were favored in newly diagnosed disease. Sequencing and analysis were limited to the TCR beta chain. Because the primary lesion, thyroid tissue, could not be accessed, the study looked at peripheral blood alone. More public clonotypes were shared among persistent patients (under 3,000) than among newly diagnosed patients (966).

CDR1 and CDR2 are read off the germline V gene as ENHRY and SYGVKD. Inclusive of the bounding cysteine and phenylalanine, the CDR3 is 14 residues long. Only the CDR3 region is kept as DNA, spanning 42 bases read in frame from base 1. Between the V and J ends, shortened by 4 bases and 5 bases respectively, the junction contains 12 bases. The time point tag for this specimen amounts to: newly diagnosed GD, antithyroid drugs for less than 3 months. For both TCR sequencing and RNA sequencing, RNA was extracted from PBMCs using TRIzol. Graves' disease was diagnosed according to American Thyroid Association guidelines. Patients were recruited from an endocrinology department in Xi'an, China. Each patient gave approximately 10 milliliters of peripheral blood, collected in an EDTA anticoagulant tube. Ficoll Paque Plus density gradient separation was used to isolate PBMCs, and no further T cell sorting was performed. An Agilent 2100 Bioanalyzer and agarose gel were used to check RNA quality, and a NanoDrop 2000 was used to measure RNA concentration.

Library preparation employed multiplex PCR. TCRdb records Illumina HiSeq 4000 as the sequencer. CDR3 regions were amplified by Arm-PCR with iRepertoire HTBI primers to construct TCR beta libraries. Before sequencing, the PCR products underwent gel purification. From the authors' description of their analysis: A total of roughly 67 TRBV and 14 TRBJ segments were identified across samples and were used for gene usage analysis of CDR3 amino acid clonotypes. Filtered high-quality paired reads were merged into contigs using COPE and FqMerger. Contigs were aligned with BLAST to IMGT TRBV, TRBD and TRBJ reference genes, and CDR3 was defined per IMGT. Any clonotype with a frequency above 0.1% was classified as a highly expanded clone. Shannon entropy was used to measure repertoire diversity, and the Gini coefficient was used to measure V-J evenness. Public clonotypes were defined as clonotypes shared by more than one individual. TCRdb reanalyzed the raw reads on its own, using fastp at Q25 for trimming and MiXCR for clone calling, and kept in-frame beta chains. When rows share a CDR3 protein, they turn into one entry using the most common DNA and genes. These V and J calls derive from TCRdb rather than the authors' analysis. The sample yields around 450,000 distinct CDR3 sequences; 15% were counted once. Roughly 8% of the sample is held by the ten biggest clonotypes.

Many counts were recorded for this clonotype. The antigen it binds to is not known. The input lacks base qualities; no much larger clone sits a single base away. This same sample was also part of a study on T cells in Graves' hyperthyroidism and ophthalmopathy. In that second paper, the authors write: Stable Graves' hyperthyroidism was defined as no progression to ophthalmopathy during 18 months of follow-up. Hyperthyroidism patients were aged 18 to 65 years and newly diagnosed, with disease duration of less than 2 months. Patients with uncontrolled infections, other autoimmune diseases, pregnancy or lactation were excluded. Diagnoses relied on clinical symptoms, serum thyroxine and TRAb, thyroid ultrasound and orbital computed tomography. The first round of RT-PCR for the TCR CDR3 was performed with the HTBI primer set and the Qiagen OneStep RT-PCR kit. Most expanded thyroid clonotypes (frequency above 0.001) were also found in blood, which suggests that blood repertoires may mirror thyroid immune responses. In cross-validation, a model built on a 13 V-J signature told ophthalmopathy apart from stable hyperthyroidism with approximately 91% sensitivity and about 81% specificity, and in testing the same model reached 80%/75%. In validation, the model predicted progression to ophthalmopathy with around 71% sensitivity and about 73% specificity, a median of 6.5 months before onset. To identify distinguishing TCR V-J signatures, a discovery cohort of 95 to 100 patients was used, comprising some 45 with Graves' ophthalmopathy and under 60 with stable Graves' hyperthyroidism. Prospective prediction of ophthalmopathy was tested in an independent validation cohort consisting of under 20 hyperthyroidism patients and 17 patients who later progressed to ophthalmopathy. The 90 to 100 discovery patients were randomly split 7:3 into training and test sets. In several Graves' hyperthyroidism patients, the study also compared T-cell repertoires from thyroid tissue with T-cell repertoires from blood. After blood sampling, hyperthyroidism patients were treated with methimazole at a starting dose of 30 mg daily, and ophthalmopathy patients were treated with high-dose intravenous methylprednisolone. Libraries were constructed in a second round of multiplex PCR, after which size selection and purification were carried out. The libraries were sequenced on an Illumina HiSeq2000 using paired-end 100 bp reads. SOAPnuke was used to process the raw data, with reads discarded if the reads contained adapters or uncalled bases, had a mean Phred below 15, or lacked an exact constant-primer or identifier match. High-quality paired reads were merged with COPE v1.2.5, and unique nucleotide sequences were defined as clonotypes. Clonotypes were aligned to IMGT TRBV, TRBD and TRBJ reference segments using MiTCR v1.1. The analysis was restricted to V-J combinations with a frequency above 0.0001, which together covered roughly 99% of the repertoires. The TCS score was defined as F50 (clonal expansion) divided by E x V (chaos), with BLOSUM62-based TCRdist calculated between CDR3 peptides within each V-J. Welch's t-statistics and random forest reduced fewer than 600 V-J features to about 13, which were used in a naive Bayes classifier (R e1071). Sample size was not statistically predetermined, and blinding of investigators to group allocation was not performed. The paper describes TCR Vbeta CDR3 sequencing of about 140 peripheral blood samples, made up of under 50 ophthalmopathy patients, around 78 hyperthyroidism patients and 17 progressor patients.

The rearrangement joined TRBV10-3 to TRBJ1-5; the D segment cannot be called with confidence. The source is a woman in her thirties or forties with Graves disease. Donor details come from another sample of the same person, matched by shared clones. Source: peripheral blood mononuclear cells (PBMCs), taken at new diagnosis, from a patient treated with antithyroid drugs. The nucleotides are TGTGCCATCAGTGGCGGCAAATTAGATCAGCCCCAGCATTTT. It codes for CAISGGKLDQPQHF.